These 12 T cell receptor beta chains were sequenced from one sample in a study of T cell responses to AZD1222 COVID-19 vaccine. Some clones are missing from TCRdb's copy, which holds only in-frame ones; the method was immunoSEQ multiplex PCR. In the table there are some 120,000 clones, 88% of which are singletons. This specimen consisted of peripheral blood, obtained on day 0 of AZD1222 vaccination. These receptors came from an adult in good health.

This sequence joins TRBV5-8 and TRBJ1-2, with unresolved D. Germline CDR1 is SGHTS and CDR2 is YDEGEE. Trimming left V 6 bases short and J 7 bases short, with 16 bases between. The CDR3 length is 13 residues. Here the CDR3 DNA reads TGTGCCAGCACCCGGCGGGGAGGTTTTGGCTACACCTTC. Protein: CASTRRGGFGYTF.

The chain has TRBV25-1 and TRBJ1-6; perhaps TRBD1 as D (5 bases). Deletions cut 7 bases from V and 6 bases from J, with 10 bases between. Germline assignment: CDR1 MGHDK and CDR2 SYGVNS. The CDR3 runs 13 residues. CDR3 bases: TGTGCCAGCACGGGGGAGATTAATTCACCCCTCCACTTT. Translating it yields CASTGEINSPLHF. Based on the CDR3 plus reference TRBV25-1 and TRBJ1-6, the full variable domain is EADIYQTPRYLVIGTGKKITLECSQTMGHDKMYWYQQDPGMELHLIHYSYGVNSTEKGDLSSESTVSRIRTEHFPLTLESARPSHTSQYLCASTGEINSPLHFGNGTRLTVT.

This chain uses TRBV5-6 with TRBJ1-5; D is possibly TRBD1 (5 bases). V lost 4 bases and J lost 3, with 14 bases in between. Germline loops: CDR1 SGHDT, CDR2 YYEEEE. This CDR3 is 15 amino acids long. CDR3 sequence: CASSRRGGVNQPQHF. CDR3 nucleotide sequence: TGTGCCAGCAGCCGACGGGGAGGGGTCAATCAGCCCCAGCATTTT.

The chain combines TRBV5-1 with TRBJ2-7; D remains ambiguous. Germline CDR1 SGHRS, CDR2 YFSETQ. There are 14 residues in the CDR3. Trimming cost V 0 bases and J 4 bases, with 11 bases left between them. The CDR3: CASSLVPTAYEQYF. For the CDR3, the DNA is TGCGCCAGCAGCTTGGTCCCCACAGCTTACGAGCAGTACTTC.

The genes are TRBV7-3 and TRBJ1-1; D is ambiguous. V was shortened by 2 bases and J by 5 bases, with 9 bases between the two germline ends. The germline V gene encodes CDR1 SGHTA and CDR2 FQGTGA. There are 13 residues in the CDR3. The CDR3 nucleotides are TGTGCCAGCAGCTTAGGCTTTGAGACTGAAGCTTTCTTT. Translated: CASSLGFETEAFF. The full variable domain, its missing parts supplied by reference TRBV7-3 and TRBJ1-1, is GAGVSQTPSNKVTEKGKYVELRCDPISGHTALYWYRQSLGQGPEFLIYFQGTGAADDSGLPNDRFFAVRPEGSVSTLKIQRTERGDSAVYLCASSLGFETEAFFGQGTRLTVV.

This rearrangement joins TRBV3-1 (or the pseudogene TRBV3-2) to TRBJ2-1; TRBD2 matches at 11 bases. The germline V gene has CDR1 LGHDT and CDR2 YNNKEL (reference sequence). This CDR3 contains 13 residues. Trimming removed 4 bases from V and 10 bases from J; junction bases left unmatched: 3. The CDR3 region is CASSPSGGPEQFF. In DNA, the CDR3 is TGTGCCAGCAGCCCTAGCGGGGGGCCAGAGCAGTTCTTC.

V gene TRBV7-2 combines with J gene TRBJ1-2; D is ambiguous. CDR1 and CDR2 from the germline V gene are SGHTA and FQGNSA. Trimming removed 0 bases from V and 0 bases from J, with 17 bases in between. The CDR3 is 18 amino acids. The CDR3 DNA is TGTGCCAGCAGCTTAGCGCCGGGCAGAGAATTAGCTAACTATGGCTACACCTTC. Translating it yields CASSLAPGRELANYGYTF.

The chain has TRBV7-2 and TRBJ2-7, with 9 bases matching TRBD2. The germline V gene encodes CDR1 SGHTA and CDR2 FQGNSA. V gave up 3 bases and J gave up 0 bases; unmatched junction bases: 3. This CDR3 has 15 residues. CDR3 loop: CASSFLAGPSYEQYF. The CDR3 coding sequence is TGTGCCAGCAGCTTTCTAGCGGGGCCCTCCTACGAGCAGTACTTC.

V usage is TRBV7-2 and J usage is TRBJ2-7; D gene uncertain. The CDR3 totals 14 residues. Trimming took 4 bases from V and 0 from J, leaving 10 bases between them. Germline V gene lookup returns CDR1 SGHTA and CDR2 FQGNSA. The CDR3 region has the DNA TGTGCCAGCAGCTCCCGCGTACGCTCCTACGAGCAGTACTTC. It yields the protein CASSSRVRSYEQYF.

The chain uses TRBV19 and TRBJ1-6; 10 bases map to TRBD1. Per the germline V gene, CDR1 is LNHDA and CDR2 is SQIVND (reference sequence). V lost 6 bases and J lost 9; bases outside the gene matches: 5. The CDR3 extends over 14 amino acids. CDR3 DNA: TGTGCCAGTAGCCGAGGGACAGGGGTTTCACCCCTCCACTTT. This codes for CASSRGTGVSPLHF.

The chain links TRBV6-5 to TRBJ1-5; the D gene is possibly TRBD1 (5 bases). Germline V gene sequence: CDR1 MNHEY, CDR2 SVGAGI. CDR3 length equals 15 residues. V shed 4 bases and J shed 5 bases, with 15 bases lying between them. For the CDR3, the DNA is TGTGCCAGCAGTTTTAGCGGGGACGGCCATCAGCCCCAGCATTTT. Amino acid sequence: CASSFSGDGHQPQHF.

The rearrangement joins TRBV9 to TRBJ2-2; D uncertain. The CDR3 is 15 residues long. V gave up 0 bases and J gave up 2 bases, with 8 bases separating them. The germline V gene has CDR1 SGDLS and CDR2 YYNGEE. The CDR3 DNA reads TGTGCCAGCAGCGTAGGCCTAGTTAACACCGGGGAGCTGTTTTTT. This sequence encodes CASSVGLVNTGELFF.